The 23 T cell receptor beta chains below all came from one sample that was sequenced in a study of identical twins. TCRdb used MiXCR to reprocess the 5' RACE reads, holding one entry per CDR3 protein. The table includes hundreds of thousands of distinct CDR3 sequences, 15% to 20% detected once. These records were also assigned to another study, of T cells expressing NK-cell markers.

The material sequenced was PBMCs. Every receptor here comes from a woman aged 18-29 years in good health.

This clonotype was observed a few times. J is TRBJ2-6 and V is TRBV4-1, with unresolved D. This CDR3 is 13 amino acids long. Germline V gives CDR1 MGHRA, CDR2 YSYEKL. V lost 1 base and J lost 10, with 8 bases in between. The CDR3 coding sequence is TGCGCCAGCAGCCAAGGGACCGCGAACGTCCTGACTTTC. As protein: CASSQGTANVLTF.

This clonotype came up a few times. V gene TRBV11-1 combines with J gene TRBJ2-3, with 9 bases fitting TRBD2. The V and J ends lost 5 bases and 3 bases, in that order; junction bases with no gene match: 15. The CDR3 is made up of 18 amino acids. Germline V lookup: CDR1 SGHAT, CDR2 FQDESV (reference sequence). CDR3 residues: CASSPGTSHGSRTDTQYF. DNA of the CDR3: TGTGCCAGCAGCCCCGGGACTAGCCACGGAAGTCGAACAGATACGCAGTATTTT.

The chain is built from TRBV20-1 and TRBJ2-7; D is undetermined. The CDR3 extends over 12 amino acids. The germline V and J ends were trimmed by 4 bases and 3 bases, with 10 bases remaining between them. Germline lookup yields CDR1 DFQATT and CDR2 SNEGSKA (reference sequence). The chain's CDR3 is CSATELLYEQYF. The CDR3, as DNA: TGCAGTGCTACGGAGCTCCTCTACGAGCAGTACTTC.

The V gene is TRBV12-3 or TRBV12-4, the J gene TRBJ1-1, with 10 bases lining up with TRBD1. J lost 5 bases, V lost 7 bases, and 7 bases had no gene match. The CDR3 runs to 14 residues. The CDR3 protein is CASTMTGGITEAFF. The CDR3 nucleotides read TGTGCCAGCACCATGACAGGGGGCATTACTGAAGCTTTCTTT.

CDR3 bases: TGTGCCAGCAGTTCCCTGGCTCGGGGGGGCGGATCCGATACGCAGTATTTT. Protein product: CASSSLARGGGSDTQYF. V and J are TRBV6-5 and TRBJ2-3; 8 nucleotides align to TRBD2. V lost 4 bases and J lost 6; bases outside the gene matches: 15. Germline V lookup: CDR1 MNHEY, CDR2 SVGAGI. CDR3 length: 17 amino acids.

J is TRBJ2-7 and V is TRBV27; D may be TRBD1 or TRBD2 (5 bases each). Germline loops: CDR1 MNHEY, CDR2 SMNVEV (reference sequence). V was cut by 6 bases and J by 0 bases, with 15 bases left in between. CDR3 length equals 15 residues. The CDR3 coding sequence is TGTGCCAGCAGCAAGGACTGGGGGAGCTCCTACGAGCAGTACTTC. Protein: CASSKDWGSSYEQYF.

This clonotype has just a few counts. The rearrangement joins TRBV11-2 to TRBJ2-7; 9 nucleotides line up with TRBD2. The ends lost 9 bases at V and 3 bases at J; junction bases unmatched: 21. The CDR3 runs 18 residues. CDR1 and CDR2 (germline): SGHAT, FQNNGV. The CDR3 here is CASPQASGISGGFYEQYF. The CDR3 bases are TGTGCCAGTCCGCAGGCTAGCGGGATAAGCGGCGGGTTCTACGAGCAGTACTTC.

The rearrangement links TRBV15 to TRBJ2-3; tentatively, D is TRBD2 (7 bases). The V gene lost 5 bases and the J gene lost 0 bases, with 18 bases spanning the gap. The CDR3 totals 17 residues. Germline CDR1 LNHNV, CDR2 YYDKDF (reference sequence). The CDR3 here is CATSPGASGASTDTQYF. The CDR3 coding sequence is TGTGCCACCAGCCCAGGGGCCAGCGGGGCTAGCACAGATACGCAGTATTTT.

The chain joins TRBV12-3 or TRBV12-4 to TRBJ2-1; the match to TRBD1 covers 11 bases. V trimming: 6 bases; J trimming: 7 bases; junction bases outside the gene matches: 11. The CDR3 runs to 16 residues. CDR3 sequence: CASRPPRDRGINEQFF. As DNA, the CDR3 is TGTGCCAGCAGGCCGCCCCGGGACAGGGGGATTAATGAGCAGTTCTTC.

For the CDR3, the DNA is TGTGCCTGGAGTCCGCCCGGGGGCCAAGAGACCCAGTACTTC. Its translation is CAWSPPGGQETQYF. The chain links TRBV30 to TRBJ2-5; D possibly corresponds to TRBD2 (6 bases). V lost 2 bases and J lost 1, with 11 bases in between. The CDR3 sequence is 14 residues long. The V gene's germline CDR1 is GTSNPN and CDR2 SVGIG (reference sequence).

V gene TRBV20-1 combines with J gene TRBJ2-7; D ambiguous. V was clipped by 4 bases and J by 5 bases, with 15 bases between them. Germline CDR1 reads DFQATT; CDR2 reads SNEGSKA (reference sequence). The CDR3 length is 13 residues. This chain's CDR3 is CSATRVPRNEQYF. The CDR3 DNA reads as TGCAGTGCTACTAGGGTCCCCCGAAACGAGCAGTACTTC.

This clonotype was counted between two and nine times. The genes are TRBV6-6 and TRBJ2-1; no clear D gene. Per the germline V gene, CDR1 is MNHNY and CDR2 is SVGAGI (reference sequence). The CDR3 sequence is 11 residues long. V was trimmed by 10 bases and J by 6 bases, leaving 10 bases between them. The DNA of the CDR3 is TGTGCCACCGCCCCTGGCAATGAGCAGTTCTTC. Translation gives CATAPGNEQFF.

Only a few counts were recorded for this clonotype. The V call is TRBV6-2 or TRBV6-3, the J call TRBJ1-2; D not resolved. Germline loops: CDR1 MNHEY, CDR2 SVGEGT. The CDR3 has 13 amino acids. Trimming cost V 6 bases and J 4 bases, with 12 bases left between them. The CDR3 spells CASRETRIYGYTF. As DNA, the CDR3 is TGTGCCAGCAGAGAGACACGGATCTATGGCTACACCTTC.

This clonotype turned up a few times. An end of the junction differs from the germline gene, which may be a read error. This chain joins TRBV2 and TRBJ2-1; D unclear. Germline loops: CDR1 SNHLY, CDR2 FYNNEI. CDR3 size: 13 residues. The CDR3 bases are TGTGCCAGCAGTGAAGCCCCGCCAATCCCTGGGTGGTTC. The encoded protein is CASSEAPPIPGWF.

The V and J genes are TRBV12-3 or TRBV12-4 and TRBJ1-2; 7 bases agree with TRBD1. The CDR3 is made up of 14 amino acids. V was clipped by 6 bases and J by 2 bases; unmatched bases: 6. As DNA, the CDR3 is TGTGCCAGCAGCCGCATGACAGGGAACTATGGCTACACCTTC. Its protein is CASSRMTGNYGYTF.

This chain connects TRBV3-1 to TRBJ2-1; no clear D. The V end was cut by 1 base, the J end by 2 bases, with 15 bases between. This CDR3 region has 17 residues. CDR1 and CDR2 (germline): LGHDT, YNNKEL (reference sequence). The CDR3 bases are TGTGCCAGCAGCCAAGTCGTCGCTAGGGTGACCTACAATGAGCAGTTCTTC. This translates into CASSQVVARVTYNEQFF.

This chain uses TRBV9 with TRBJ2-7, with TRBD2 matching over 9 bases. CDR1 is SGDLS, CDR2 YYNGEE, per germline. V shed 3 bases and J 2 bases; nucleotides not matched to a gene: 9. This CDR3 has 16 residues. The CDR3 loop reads CASSARAASGTYEQYF. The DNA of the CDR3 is TGTGCCAGCAGCGCCCGAGCCGCTAGCGGGACCTACGAGCAGTACTTC. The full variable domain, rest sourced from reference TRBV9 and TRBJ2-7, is DSGVTQTPKHLITATGQRVTLRCSPRSGDLSVYWYQQSLDQGLQFLIQYYNGEERAKGNILERFSAQQFPDLHSELNLSSLELGDSALYFCASSARAASGTYEQYFGPGTRLTVT.

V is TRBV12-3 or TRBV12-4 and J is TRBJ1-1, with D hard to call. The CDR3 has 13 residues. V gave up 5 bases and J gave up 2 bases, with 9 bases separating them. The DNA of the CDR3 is TGTGCCAGCAGTCGATCCCATAACACTGAAGCTTTCTTT. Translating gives CASSRSHNTEAFF.

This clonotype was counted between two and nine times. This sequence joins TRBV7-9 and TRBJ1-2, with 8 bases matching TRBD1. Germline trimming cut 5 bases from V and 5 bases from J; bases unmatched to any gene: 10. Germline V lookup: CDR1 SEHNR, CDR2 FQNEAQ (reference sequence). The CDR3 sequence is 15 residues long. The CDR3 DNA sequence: TGTGCCAGCAGCCCTTACGGACAGGGCCTTTATGGCTACACCTTC. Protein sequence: CASSPYGQGLYGYTF. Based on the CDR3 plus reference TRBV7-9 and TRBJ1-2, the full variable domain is DTGVSQNPRHKITKRGQNVTFRCDPISEHNRLYWYRQTLGQGPEFLTYFQNEAQLEKSRLLSDRFSAERPKGSFSTLEIQRTEQGDSAMYLCASSPYGQGLYGYTFGSGTRLTVV.

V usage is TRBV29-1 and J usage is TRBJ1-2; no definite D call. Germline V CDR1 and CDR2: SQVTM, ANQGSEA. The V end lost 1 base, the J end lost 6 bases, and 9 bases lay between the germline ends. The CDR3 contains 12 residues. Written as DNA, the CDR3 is TGCAGCGTTGAAGCGCTCCGGGATGGCTACACCTTC. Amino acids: CSVEALRDGYTF. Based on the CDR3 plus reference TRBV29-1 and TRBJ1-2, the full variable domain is SAVISQKPSRDICQRGTSLTIQCQVDSQVTMMFWYRQQPGQSLTLIATANQGSEATYESGFVIDKFPISRPNLTFSTLTVSNMSPEDSSIYLCSVEALRDGYTFGSGTRLTVV.

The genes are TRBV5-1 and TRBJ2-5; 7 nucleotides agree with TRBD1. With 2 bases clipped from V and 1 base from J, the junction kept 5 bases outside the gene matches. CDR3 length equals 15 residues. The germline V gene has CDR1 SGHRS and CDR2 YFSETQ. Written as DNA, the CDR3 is TGCGCCAGCAGCTTTGGGGACAGATCCCAAGAGACCCAGTACTTC. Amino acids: CASSFGDRSQETQYF.

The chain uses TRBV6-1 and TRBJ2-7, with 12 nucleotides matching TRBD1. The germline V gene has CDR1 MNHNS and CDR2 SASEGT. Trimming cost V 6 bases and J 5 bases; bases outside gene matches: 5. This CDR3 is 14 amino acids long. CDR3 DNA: TGTGCCAGCAGAAAGGGACAGGGGGCCCACGAGCAGTACTTC. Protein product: CASRKGQGAHEQYF.

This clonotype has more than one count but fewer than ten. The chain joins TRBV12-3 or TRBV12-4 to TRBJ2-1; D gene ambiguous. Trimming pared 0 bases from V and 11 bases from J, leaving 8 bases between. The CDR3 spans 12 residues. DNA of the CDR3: TGTGCCAGCAGTTTAGCGCAGGTCCAGCAGTTCTTC. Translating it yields CASSLAQVQQFF.